A single T cell receptor (beta chain) is shown here with its context. Only a few counts were recorded for this clone. Its antigen is not yet known. The record has no base qualities; no much larger clone is one base away. The treatment or condition label for this specimen denotes: preoperative locoregional IRX-2 cytokine immunotherapy. The samples were obtained from a phase Ib study that tested preoperative, locoregional IRX-2 cytokine immunotherapy designed to prime immune responses. Patients with early-stage breast cancer who were given IRX-2 before surgery served as donors. The CDR3, cysteine through phenylalanine, is 15 amino acids long. The read is trimmed to its CDR3 DNA, 45 bases read in frame from base 1. Reading the germline V gene (reference sequence) gives CDR1 LNHNV and CDR2 YYDKDF. V and J are trimmed by 3 bases and 4 bases, and the gene matches miss 8 bases of the junction. This entry belongs to a study of preoperative IRX-2 immunotherapy in early breast cancer (dated by TCRdb to about 2019).

Library construction relied on the immunoSEQ multiplex PCR assay. TCRdb took this table from immuneACCESS and kept in-frame rearrangements with V and J called. Such tables lack part of the clones; where checked against another copy, unresolved V genes explain under half of the gap, and the rest is unexplained. The sample contains approximately 27,000 clones, approximately 78% of them found a single time. The top ten constitute over 1% of the sample. This receptor was identified in a human donor with breast cancer. The rearranged segments are TRBV15 and TRBJ1-2; TRBD1 lines up with 7 middle nucleotides. The specimen comprised lymph node tissue, sampled after IRX-2 immunotherapy. The CDR3 loop reads CATSSHRGQIYGYTF. The DNA sequence is as follows: TGTGCCACCAGCAGCCATCGGGGACAGATCTATGGCTACACCTTC.